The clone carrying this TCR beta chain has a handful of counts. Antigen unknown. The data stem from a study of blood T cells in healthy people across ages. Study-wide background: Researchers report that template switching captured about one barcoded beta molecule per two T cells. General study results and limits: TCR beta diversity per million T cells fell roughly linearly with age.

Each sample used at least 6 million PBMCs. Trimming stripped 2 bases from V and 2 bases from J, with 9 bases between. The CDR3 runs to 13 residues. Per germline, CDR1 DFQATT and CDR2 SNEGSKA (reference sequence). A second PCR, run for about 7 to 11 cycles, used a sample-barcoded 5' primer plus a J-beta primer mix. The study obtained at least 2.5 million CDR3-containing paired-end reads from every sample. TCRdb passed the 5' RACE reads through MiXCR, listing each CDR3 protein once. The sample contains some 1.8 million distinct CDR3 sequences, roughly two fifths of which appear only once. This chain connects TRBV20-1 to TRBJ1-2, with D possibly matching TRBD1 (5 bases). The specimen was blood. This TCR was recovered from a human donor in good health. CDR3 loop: CSARHRTNYGYTF. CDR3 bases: TGCAGTGCTAGACACCGGACAAACTATGGCTACACCTTC.